This passage covers 9 T cell receptor beta chains from one sample sequenced in a study of T cells in tumors after PD-1 blockade. Assay used: immunoSEQ multiplex PCR; TCRdb lists only in-frame clones, some missing. The table includes over 60,000 clones, around 74% detected once. The sample was PBMCs, taken after anti-PD-1 treatment. These receptor sequences come from a human donor with basal cell carcinoma.

The chain recombines TRBV5-6 with TRBJ1-5; D is possibly TRBD1 (5 bases). Trimming pared 1 base from V and 0 bases from J, leaving 8 bases between. Germline values: CDR1 SGHDT, CDR2 YYEEEE. The CDR3 has 15 residues. The CDR3 region is CASSLRGSSNQPQHF. CDR3 sequence (DNA): TGTGCCAGCAGCTTGCGGGGGTCTAGCAATCAGCCCCAGCATTTT. The full variable domain, in which reference TRBV5-6 and TRBJ1-5 provide the parts outside the CDR3, is DAGVTQSPTHLIKTRGQQVTLRCSPKSGHDTVSWYQQALGQGPQFIFQYYEEEERQRGNFPDRFSGHQFPNYSSELNVNALLLGDSALYLCASSLRGSSNQPQHFGDGTRLSIL.

The chain links TRBV29-1 to TRBJ1-3; D gene unclear. The CDR3 length is 18 residues. The germline V gene has CDR1 SQVTM and CDR2 ANQGSEA. V gave up 2 bases and J gave up 0 bases, with 20 bases separating them. CDR3 sequence: CSVESLIDGSLSGNTIYF. The DNA of the CDR3 is TGCAGCGTTGAATCCCTCATTGACGGGTCCCTCTCTGGAAACACCATATATTTT.

The chain employs TRBV19 and TRBJ1-2, with 7 bases that match TRBD1. This CDR3 spans 15 amino acids. The junction had 15 bases not matched to a gene; V was cut back by 7 bases and J by 7 bases. CDR1 is LNHDA and CDR2 is SQIVND in the germline V gene (reference sequence). The CDR3 protein is CASKIPDRVNRGYTF. CDR3 nucleotide sequence: TGTGCCAGTAAAATTCCAGACAGGGTTAATCGTGGCTACACCTTC.

The chain joins TRBV6-1 to TRBJ2-7, with a weak D call TRBD2 (6 bases). This CDR3 is 12 amino acids long. The V end was cut by 10 bases, the J end by 2 bases, with 12 bases between. Germline V gene sequence: CDR1 MNHNS, CDR2 SASEGT. Here the CDR3 reads CATGGKAYEQYF. CDR3 DNA sequence: TGTGCCACCGGAGGGAAGGCCTACGAGCAGTACTTC.

The J gene is TRBJ2-3, the V gene TRBV4-1; D is possibly TRBD1 or TRBD2 (5 bases each). This CDR3 contains 14 residues. Trimming stripped 4 bases from V and 6 bases from J, with 14 bases between. The germline gives CDR1 MGHRA, CDR2 YSYEKL. In DNA, the CDR3 is TGCGCCAGCAGCCTTGTATCGGGGCGGGATACGCAGTATTTT. Translated, it gives CASSLVSGRDTQYF.

This chain uses TRBV5-1 with TRBJ1-2; TRBD1 might be the D (5 bases). Trimming stripped 4 bases from V and 0 bases from J, with 10 bases between. Germline CDR1 SGHRS, CDR2 YFSETQ. CDR3 length: 14 residues. The CDR3 DNA reads as TGCGCCAGCAGCACCCAACAGGCTAACTATGGCTACACCTTC. It is translated as CASSTQQANYGYTF.

V and J are TRBV5-8 and TRBJ2-7; no clear D. CDR1 is SGHTS, CDR2 YDEGEE, per germline. The CDR3 totals 11 residues. With 5 bases removed from V and 1 base from J, the gap between germline ends came to 4 bases. CDR3 amino acids: CASSISYEQYF. As DNA, the CDR3 is TGTGCCAGCAGTATTTCCTACGAGCAGTACTTC.

The chain combines TRBV29-1 with TRBJ1-1; possibly TRBD1 for D (6 bases). Germline V gives CDR1 SQVTM, CDR2 ANQGSEA. This CDR3 is 12 amino acids long. V was pared by 7 bases and J by 6 bases, with 15 bases between. The CDR3 reads CSAEQGGSEAFF. The CDR3 coding sequence is TGCAGCGCCGAACAGGGAGGATCTGAAGCTTTCTTT.

This clone was seen a single time. The chain joins TRBV10-3 to TRBJ2-2; either TRBD1 or TRBD2 may supply D (5 bases each). CDR1 and CDR2 from the germline V gene are ENHRY and SYGVKD. Trimming left V 6 bases short and J 1 base short, with 12 bases between. The CDR3 is 15 residues long. The CDR3 DNA is TGTGCCATCAGGTCCGGGACGGAGAACACCGGGGAGCTGTTTTTT. This translates into CAIRSGTENTGELFF.